The text below deals with one T cell receptor beta chain. The assay was immunoSEQ multiplex PCR, and TCRdb's table has in-frame clones only and misses some. The sample lists 110,000 or so clones, about 90% occurring once. These data belong to a study of control samples from healthy donors and cancer patients. From germline, CDR1 is LGHDT and CDR2 YNNKEL (reference sequence). The CDR3 consists of 14 residues. Germline trimming cut 3 bases from V and 7 bases from J; bases unmatched to any gene: 4. The receptor comes from a man aged 50-59 years in good health. The V gene is TRBV3-1 (or the pseudogene TRBV3-2), the J gene TRBJ1-5; TRBD1 matches at 9 bases. Sequencing used blood. The CDR3 protein is CASSQGQGRQPQHF. The DNA for the CDR3 is TGTGCCAGCAGCCAGGGACAGGGCCGCCAGCCCCAGCATTTT.